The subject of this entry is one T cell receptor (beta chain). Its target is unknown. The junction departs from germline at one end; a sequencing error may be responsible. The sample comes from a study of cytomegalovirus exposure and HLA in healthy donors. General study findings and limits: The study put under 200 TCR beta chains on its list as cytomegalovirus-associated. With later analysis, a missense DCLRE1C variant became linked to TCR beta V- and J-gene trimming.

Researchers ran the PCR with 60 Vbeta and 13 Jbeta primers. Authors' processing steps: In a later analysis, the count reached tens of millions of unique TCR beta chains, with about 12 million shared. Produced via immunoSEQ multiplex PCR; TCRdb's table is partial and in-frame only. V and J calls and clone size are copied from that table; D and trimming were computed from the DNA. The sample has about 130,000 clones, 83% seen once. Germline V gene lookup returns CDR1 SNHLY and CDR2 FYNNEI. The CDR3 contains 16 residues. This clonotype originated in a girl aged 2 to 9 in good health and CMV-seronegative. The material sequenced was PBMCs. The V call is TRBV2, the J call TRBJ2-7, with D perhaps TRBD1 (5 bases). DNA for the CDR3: TGTGCCAGCAGCGAAGGGCCAGACCCAGGGTTCTACGAGCAGTACTTC. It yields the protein CASSEGPDPGFYEQYF.